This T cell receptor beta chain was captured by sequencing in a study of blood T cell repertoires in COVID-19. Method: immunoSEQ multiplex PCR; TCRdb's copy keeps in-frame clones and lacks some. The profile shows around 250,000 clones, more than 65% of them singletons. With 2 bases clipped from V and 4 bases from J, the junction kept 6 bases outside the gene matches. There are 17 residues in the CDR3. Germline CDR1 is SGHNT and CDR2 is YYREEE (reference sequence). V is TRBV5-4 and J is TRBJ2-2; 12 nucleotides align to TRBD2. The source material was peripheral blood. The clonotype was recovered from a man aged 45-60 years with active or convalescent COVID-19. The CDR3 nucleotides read TGTGCCAGCAGCTTTGCTAGCGGGGGGGCGGTCACCGGGGAGCTGTTTTTT. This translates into CASSFASGGAVTGELFF.